A selection of T cell receptor beta chains follows, all from one sample in a study of T cells in Graves' hyperthyroidism and ophthalmopathy. TCRdb ran MiXCR on the multiplex PCR reads and lists one entry per CDR3 protein. The data hold about 380,000 distinct CDR3 sequences, with about 13% observed a single time. Specimen: blood. The receptors come from a man younger than 40 with Graves' hyperthyroidism that later progressed to Graves' ophthalmopathy. Each CDR3 is given with its conserved first and last residue. Each record gives: J gene, V gene, D gene, clone size, CDR3 protein, CDR3 DNA. The D gene is left open where the match is weak. Clone sizes are given selectively: once, few, many, or a class where the clone is expanded.

TRBJ2-7	TRBV24-1	-	many	CATSDFRGGEQYF	TGTGCCACCAGTGATTTTAGGGGAGGTGAGCAGTACTTC
TRBJ2-1	TRBV12-5	-	many	CASGSPRGAGDNEQFF	TGTGCTAGTGGTTCCCCCCGGGGGGCCGGGGACAATGAGCAGTTCTTC
TRBJ1-5	TRBV18	-	-	CASSPIPVAGHSNQPQHF	TGTGCCAGCTCACCAATACCGGTGGCAGGCCATAGCAATCAGCCCCAGCATTTT
TRBJ2-3	TRBV10-1	-	few	CASSEYSTDTQYF	TGCGCCAGCAGTGAGTACAGCACAGATACGCAGTATTTT
TRBJ1-2	TRBV11-2	-	-	CASSLIIDPRESYTF	TGTGCCAGCAGCTTAATCATTGACCCTCGCGAGAGCTACACCTTC
TRBJ1-2	TRBV30	-	-	CAWSYGSGYTF	TGTGCCTGGAGCTATGGTTCTGGCTACACCTTC
TRBJ1-1	TRBV6-2/TRBV6-3	-	-	CASSQQGAWTEAFF	TGTGCCAGCAGTCAACAGGGAGCGTGGACTGAAGCTTTCTTT
TRBJ1-6	TRBV27	-	few	CASSLGLARVRNSPLHF	TGTGCCAGCAGTTTGGGGTTGGCGAGGGTGAGGAATTCACCCCTCCACTTT
TRBJ2-7	TRBV2	-	-	CASSERGTLYEQYF	TGTGCCAGCAGTGAAAGAGGGACCCTATACGAGCAGTACTTC
TRBJ1-4	TRBV12-3/TRBV12-4	-	many	CASSLGQRNEKLFF	TGTGCCAGCAGTTTGGGGCAGCGCAATGAAAAACTGTTTTTT
TRBJ2-7	TRBV11-3	-	many	CASSPGGLREYF	TGTGCCAGCAGCCCCGGGGGGCTACGCGAGTACTTC
TRBJ2-7	TRBV28	-	many	CASSRQSYEQYF	TGTGCCAGCAGTCGACAATCCTACGAGCAGTACTTC
TRBJ2-4	TRBV14	-	-	CASSQAISDIQYF	TGTGCCAGCAGCCAAGCCATCAGTGACATTCAGTACTTC